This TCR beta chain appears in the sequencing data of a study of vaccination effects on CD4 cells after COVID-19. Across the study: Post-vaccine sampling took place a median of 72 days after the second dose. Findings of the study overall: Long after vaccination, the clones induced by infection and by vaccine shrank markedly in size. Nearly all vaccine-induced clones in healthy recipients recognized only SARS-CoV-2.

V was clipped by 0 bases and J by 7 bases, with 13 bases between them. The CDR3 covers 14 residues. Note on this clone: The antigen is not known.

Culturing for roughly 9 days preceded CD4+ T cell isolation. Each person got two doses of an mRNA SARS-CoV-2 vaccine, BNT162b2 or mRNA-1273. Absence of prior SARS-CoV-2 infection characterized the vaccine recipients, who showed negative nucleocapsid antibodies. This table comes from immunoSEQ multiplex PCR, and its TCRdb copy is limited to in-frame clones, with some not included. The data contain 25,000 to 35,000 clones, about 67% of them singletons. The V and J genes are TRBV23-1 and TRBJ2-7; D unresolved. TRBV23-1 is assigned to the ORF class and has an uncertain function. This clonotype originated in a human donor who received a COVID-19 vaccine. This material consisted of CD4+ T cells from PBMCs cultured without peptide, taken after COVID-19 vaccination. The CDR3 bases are TGCGCCAGCAGTCAATCAGCCCACTTGGGGGAGCAGTACTTC. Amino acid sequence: CASSQSAHLGEQYF.